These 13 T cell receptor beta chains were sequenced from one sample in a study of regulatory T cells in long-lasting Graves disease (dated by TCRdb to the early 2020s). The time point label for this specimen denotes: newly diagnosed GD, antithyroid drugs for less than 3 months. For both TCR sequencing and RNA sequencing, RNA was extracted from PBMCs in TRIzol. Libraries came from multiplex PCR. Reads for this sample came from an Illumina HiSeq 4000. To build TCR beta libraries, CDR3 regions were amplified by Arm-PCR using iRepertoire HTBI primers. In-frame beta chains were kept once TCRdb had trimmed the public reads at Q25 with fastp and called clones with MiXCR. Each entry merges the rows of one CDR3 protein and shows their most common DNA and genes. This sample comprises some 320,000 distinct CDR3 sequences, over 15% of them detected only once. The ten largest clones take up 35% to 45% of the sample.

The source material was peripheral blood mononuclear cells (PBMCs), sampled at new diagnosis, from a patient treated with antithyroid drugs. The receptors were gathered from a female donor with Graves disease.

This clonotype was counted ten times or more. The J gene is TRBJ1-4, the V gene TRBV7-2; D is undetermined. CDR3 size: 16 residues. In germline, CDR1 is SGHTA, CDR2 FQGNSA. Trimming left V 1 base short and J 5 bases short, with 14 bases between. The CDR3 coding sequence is TGTGCCAGCAGCTTAGGTGGTTCTGGAAGCAATGAAAAACTGTTTTTT. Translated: CASSLGGSGSNEKLFF.

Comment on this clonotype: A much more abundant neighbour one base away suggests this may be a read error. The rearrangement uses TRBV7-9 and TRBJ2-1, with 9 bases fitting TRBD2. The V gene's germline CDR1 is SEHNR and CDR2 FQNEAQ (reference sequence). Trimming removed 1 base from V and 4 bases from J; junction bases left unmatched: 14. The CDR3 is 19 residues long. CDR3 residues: CASSLDRLAELQGYNEQFF. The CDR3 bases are TGTGCCAGCAGCTTAGATCGACTAGCGGAACTACAGGGGTACAATGAGCAGTTCTTC.

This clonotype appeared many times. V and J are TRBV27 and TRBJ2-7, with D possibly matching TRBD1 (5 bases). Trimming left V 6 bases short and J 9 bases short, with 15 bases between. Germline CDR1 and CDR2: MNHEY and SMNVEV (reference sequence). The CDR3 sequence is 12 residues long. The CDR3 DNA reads TGTGCCAGCAGGTCCAGGGCCACGGTGCAGTACTTC. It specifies CASRSRATVQYF.

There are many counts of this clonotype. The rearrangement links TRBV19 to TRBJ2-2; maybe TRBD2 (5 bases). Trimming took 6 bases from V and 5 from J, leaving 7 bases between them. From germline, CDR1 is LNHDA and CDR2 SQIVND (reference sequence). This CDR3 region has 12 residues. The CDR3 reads CASSGETGELFF. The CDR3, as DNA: TGTGCCAGTAGCGGGGAGACCGGGGAGCTGTTTTTT.

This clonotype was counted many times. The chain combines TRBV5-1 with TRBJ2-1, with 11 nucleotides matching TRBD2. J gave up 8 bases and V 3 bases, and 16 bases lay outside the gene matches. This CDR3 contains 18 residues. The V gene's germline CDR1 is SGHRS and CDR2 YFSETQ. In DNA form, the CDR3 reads TGCGCCAGCAGCTCAAACCCCATACTAGCGGGAGTAGTGGATGAGCAGTTCTTC. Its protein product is CASSSNPILAGVVDEQFF. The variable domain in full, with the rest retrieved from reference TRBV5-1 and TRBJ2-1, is KAGVTQTPRYLIKTRGQQVTLSCSPISGHRSVSWYQQTPGQGLQFLFEYFSETQRNKGNFPGRFSGRQFSNSRSEMNVSTLELGDSALYLCASSSNPILAGVVDEQFFGPGTRLTVL.

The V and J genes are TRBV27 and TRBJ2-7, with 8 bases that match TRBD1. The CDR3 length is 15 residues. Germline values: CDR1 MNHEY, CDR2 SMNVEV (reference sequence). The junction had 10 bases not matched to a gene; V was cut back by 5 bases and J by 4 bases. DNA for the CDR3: TGTGCCAGCAGTGAGACAGGGGTCCTCCTGTACGAGCAGTACTTC. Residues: CASSETGVLLYEQYF.

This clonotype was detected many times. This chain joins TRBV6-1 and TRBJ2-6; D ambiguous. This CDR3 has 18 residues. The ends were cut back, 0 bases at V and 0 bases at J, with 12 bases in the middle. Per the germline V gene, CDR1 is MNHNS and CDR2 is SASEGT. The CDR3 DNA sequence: TGTGCCAGCAGTGAAGCGGAGAACGGACCCTCTGGGGCCAACGTCCTGACTTTC. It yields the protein CASSEAENGPSGANVLTF.

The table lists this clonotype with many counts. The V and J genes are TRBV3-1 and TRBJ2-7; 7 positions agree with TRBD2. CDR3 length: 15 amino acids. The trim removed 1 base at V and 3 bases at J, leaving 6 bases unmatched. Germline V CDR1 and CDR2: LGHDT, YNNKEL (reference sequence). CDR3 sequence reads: CASSQGLAESYEQYF. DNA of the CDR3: TGTGCCAGCAGCCAAGGGCTAGCGGAGAGCTACGAGCAGTACTTC.

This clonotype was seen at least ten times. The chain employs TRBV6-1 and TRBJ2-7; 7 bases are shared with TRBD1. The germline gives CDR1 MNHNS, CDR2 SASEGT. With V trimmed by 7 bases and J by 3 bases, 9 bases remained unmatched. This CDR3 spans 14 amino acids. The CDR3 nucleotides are TGTGCCAGCAACTTCAGGGGGATTGTCTACGAGCAGTACTTC. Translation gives CASNFRGIVYEQYF.

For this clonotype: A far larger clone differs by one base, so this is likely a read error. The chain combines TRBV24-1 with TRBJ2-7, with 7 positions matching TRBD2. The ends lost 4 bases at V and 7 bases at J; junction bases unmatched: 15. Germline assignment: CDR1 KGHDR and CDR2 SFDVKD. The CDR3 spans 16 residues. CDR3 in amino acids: CATSDQSGKSSDEQYF. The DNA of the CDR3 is TGTGCCACCAGTGACCAAAGCGGGAAAAGTTCCGATGAGCAGTACTTC.

The DNA of the CDR3 is TGCGCCAGCAGCTTGGTTTTAGGGACTAGACGCAATGAGCAGTTCTTC. Amino acid sequence: CASSLVLGTRRNEQFF. The chain has TRBV5-1 and TRBJ2-1; 8 bases agree with TRBD2. The CDR3 covers 16 residues. Per the germline V gene, CDR1 is SGHRS and CDR2 is YFSETQ. The V segment lost 0 bases and the J segment 6 bases; nucleotides outside the gene matches: 8. Full variable domain (rest looked up from reference TRBV5-1 and TRBJ2-1): KAGVTQTPRYLIKTRGQQVTLSCSPISGHRSVSWYQQTPGQGLQFLFEYFSETQRNKGNFPGRFSGRQFSNSRSEMNVSTLELGDSALYLCASSLVLGTRRNEQFFGPGTRLTVL.

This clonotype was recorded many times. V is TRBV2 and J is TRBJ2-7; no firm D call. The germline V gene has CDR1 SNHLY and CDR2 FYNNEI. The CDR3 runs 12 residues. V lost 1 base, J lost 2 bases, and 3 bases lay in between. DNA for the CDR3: TGTGCCAGCAGTGAAGACACCTACGAGCAGTACTTC. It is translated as CASSEDTYEQYF.

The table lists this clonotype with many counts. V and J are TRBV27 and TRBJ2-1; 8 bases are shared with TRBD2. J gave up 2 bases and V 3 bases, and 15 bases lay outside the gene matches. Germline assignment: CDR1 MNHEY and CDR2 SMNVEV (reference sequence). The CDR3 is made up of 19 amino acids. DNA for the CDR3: TGTGCCAGCAGTTTGCTCCCCCTAACTAGCGGAACGACCTACAATGAGCAGTTCTTC. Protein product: CASSLLPLTSGTTYNEQFF.